One sample yielded the 30 T cell receptor beta chains listed below, sequenced in a study of T cell responses to AZD1222 COVID-19 vaccine. Clones were read by immunoSEQ multiplex PCR, and TCRdb kept only the in-frame ones, dropping some. The repertoire includes fewer than 150,000 clones, approximately 90% of them detected once, and about 4.4% sits in the top ten. The starting material was peripheral blood, obtained on day 0 of AZD1222 vaccination. The receptors derive from an adult in good health.

The chain combines TRBV6-5 with TRBJ1-2; the match to TRBD1 covers 12 bases. The V gene end was trimmed by 3 bases and the J gene end by 2 bases; junction bases not matched to a gene: 1. Germline values: CDR1 MNHEY, CDR2 SVGAGI. This CDR3 region has 15 residues. This CDR3 reads CASSYGTGGNYGYTF. The CDR3 DNA follows: TGTGCCAGCAGTTATGGGACAGGGGGCAACTATGGCTACACCTTC.

The J gene is TRBJ2-7, the V gene TRBV7-9; D uncertain. This CDR3 has 15 residues. Trimming pared 2 bases from V and 0 bases from J, leaving 11 bases between. Germline CDR1 SEHNR, CDR2 FQNEAQ (reference sequence). The CDR3 DNA is TGTGCCAGCAGCTTATTGGCGGCTAGCTCCTACGAGCAGTACTTC. As protein: CASSLLAASSYEQYF.

The chain joins TRBV29-1 to TRBJ2-3, with TRBD2 identical over 7 bases. V trimming: 3 bases; J trimming: 3 bases; junction bases outside the gene matches: 6. This CDR3 has 14 amino acids. The germline V gene encodes CDR1 SQVTM and CDR2 ANQGSEA. The CDR3 sequence: CSVDWAGATDTQYF. The DNA for the CDR3 is TGCAGCGTTGATTGGGCGGGAGCGACAGATACGCAGTATTTT.

The chain is built from TRBV7-8 and TRBJ2-2, with 7 bases matching TRBD2. This CDR3 comprises 22 residues. Germline V gene lookup returns CDR1 SGHVS and CDR2 FQNEAQ. V shed 1 base and J 6 bases; nucleotides not matched to a gene: 26. The CDR3: CASSLGLLSERDSHYFPGELFF. The CDR3 region has the DNA TGTGCCAGCAGCTTAGGCCTTTTAAGTGAGCGGGACTCCCATTATTTCCCCGGGGAGCTGTTTTTT.

V usage is TRBV20-1 and J usage is TRBJ1-2; D ambiguous. The V and J ends lost 5 bases and 7 bases respectively, with 8 bases between them. The CDR3 has 10 amino acids. Germline CDR1 DFQATT, CDR2 SNEGSKA (reference sequence). The CDR3 DNA is TGCAGTGCTTTCAGCGTTGGCTACACCTTC. Its protein is CSAFSVGYTF.

In regard to this clone: Other nucleotide sequences from this sample produce the same CDR3. This rearrangement joins TRBV6-4 to TRBJ2-1, with 9 bases fitting TRBD2. This CDR3 spans 15 amino acids. Germline V gives CDR1 MRHNA, CDR2 SNTAGT. J was trimmed by 1 base and V by 3 bases; bases with no gene match: 1. The CDR3 loop is CASSESGGSYNEQFF. The CDR3 DNA sequence: TGTGCCAGCAGTGAGAGCGGGGGGTCCTACAATGAGCAGTTCTTC.

This sequence joins TRBV5-4 and TRBJ2-3; 7 nucleotides match TRBD2. Unmatched junction bases numbered 8, after V lost 1 base and J lost 3 bases. This CDR3 contains 16 residues. Germline V gives CDR1 SGHNT, CDR2 YYREEE (reference sequence). The CDR3 bases are TGTGCCAGCAGCTTGACCGGCGGGGGAGGGACAGATACGCAGTATTTT. Translation gives CASSLTGGGGTDTQYF.

The chain is built from TRBV6-5 and TRBJ2-7, with D tentatively TRBD1 (6 bases). Germline loops: CDR1 MNHEY, CDR2 SVGAGI. With 1 base removed from V and 2 bases from J, the gap between germline ends came to 9 bases. This CDR3 is built from 14 residues. CDR3 in amino acids: CASSYLGQTYEQYF. CDR3 sequence (DNA): TGTGCCAGCAGTTACTTAGGACAGACCTACGAGCAGTACTTC.

This clone is a singleton in its sample. The rearrangement joins TRBV19 to TRBJ2-1; 8 nucleotides line up with TRBD1. Germline CDR1 and CDR2: LNHDA and SQIVND (reference sequence). The CDR3 totals 18 residues. V trimming: 2 bases; J trimming: 0 bases; junction bases outside the gene matches: 9. CDR3 DNA: TGTGCCAGTAGTATAAAGACCGGAACAGGGGGCTCCTACAATGAGCAGTTCTTC. It is translated as CASSIKTGTGGSYNEQFF.

J is TRBJ1-4 and V is TRBV5-6; the D gene is possibly TRBD1 (5 bases). CDR1 SGHDT and CDR2 YYEEEE come from the germline V gene. Trimming left V 2 bases short and J 6 bases short, with 11 bases between. The CDR3 sequence is 14 residues long. In nucleotides, the CDR3 is TGTGCCAGCAGCTTTCGGGACGGCGATGAAAAACTGTTTTTT. Amino acids: CASSFRDGDEKLFF.

The chain employs TRBV18 and TRBJ2-7; 12 nucleotides agree with TRBD2. Germline V gene data show CDR1 as KGHSH and CDR2 as LQKENI. V dropped 4 bases and J dropped 12; count of bases not matched to a gene: 19. The CDR3 is 17 residues long. CDR3 loop: CASSRAQRLAGVEGLYF. CDR3 bases: TGTGCCAGCTCACGGGCACAGAGACTAGCGGGAGTGGAGGGTCTGTACTTC.

The chain carries TRBV30 and TRBJ1-5; TRBD1 matches at 8 bases. The CDR3 loop spans 20 amino acids. Germline CDR1 and CDR2: GTSNPN and SVGIG (reference sequence). With V trimmed by 0 bases and J by 1 base, 17 bases remained unmatched. CDR3 nucleotides: TGTGCCTGGAGTGTAGGACACCGGACAGGGCTGAAGTGGAGCAATCAGCCCCAGCATTTT. Translated, it gives CAWSVGHRTGLKWSNQPQHF.

The CDR3 sequence: CASSSSRDARSGTFF. Here the CDR3 DNA reads TGTGCCAGCAGTTCCTCTAGGGACGCCAGGAGTGGAACTTTCTTT. J is TRBJ1-1 and V is TRBV6-5, with a tentative D call TRBD1 (5 bases). The length of the CDR3 is 15 residues. Trimming left V 4 bases short and J 12 bases short, with 24 bases between. Per the germline V gene, CDR1 is MNHEY and CDR2 is SVGAGI.

J is TRBJ2-2 and V is TRBV6-5; D not resolved. V was trimmed by 4 bases and J by 6 bases, leaving 9 bases between them. The CDR3 contains 13 residues. CDR1 is MNHEY, CDR2 SVGAGI, per germline. CDR3 region: CASSSRLSGELFF. The CDR3 bases are TGTGCCAGCAGTTCCAGGTTGTCCGGGGAGCTGTTTTTT.

The CDR3 loop reads CASSQGTGAGYTF. CDR3 nucleotide sequence: TGTGCCAGCAGCCAAGGGACAGGGGCTGGCTACACCTTC. The chain employs TRBV3-1 (or the pseudogene TRBV3-2) and TRBJ1-2; 9 bases line up with TRBD1. CDR3 length: 13 amino acids. Germline lookup yields CDR1 LGHDT and CDR2 YNNKEL (reference sequence). Losses at the gene ends were 1 base for V and 7 bases for J; bases not matched to a gene: 1.

The rearrangement links TRBV19 to TRBJ2-7; a weak D match, TRBD2 (7 bases). The CDR3 spans 12 residues. CDR1 is LNHDA and CDR2 is SQIVND in the germline V gene (reference sequence). The V end was cut by 6 bases, the J end by 2 bases, with 8 bases between. The CDR3 coding sequence is TGTGCCAGTAGCGGGGGGCCCTACGAGCAGTACTTC. Its protein is CASSGGPYEQYF.

This clone was recorded only once. The rearrangement links TRBV21-1 to TRBJ2-3; the table's D gene call, TRBD2, was not cross checked with the DNA. TRBV21-1 is noted as a pseudogene. The CDR3 runs to 14 residues. As DNA, the CDR3 is TGTGCCAGCTTCAAGCGGGAGAGCACAGATACGCAGTATTTT. It yields the protein CASFKRESTDTQYF.

The J gene is TRBJ1-5, the V gene TRBV19; 9 nucleotides match TRBD1. After removal of 8 bases from V and 5 bases from J, the junction contained 1 base not matched to a gene. From germline, CDR1 is LNHDA and CDR2 SQIVND (reference sequence). This CDR3 has 12 residues. The CDR3 DNA reads TGTGCCAGTTGGGACAGGGATCAGCCCCAGCATTTT. Amino acids: CASWDRDQPQHF.

This clone was counted a single time. J is TRBJ1-3 and V is TRBV7-9, with no clear D. Germline-derived CDR1 and CDR2 are SEHNR and FQNEAQ (reference sequence). Trimming took 2 bases from V and 2 from J, leaving 13 bases between them. The CDR3 runs to 16 residues. This CDR3 reads CASSLIRGSPGNTIYF. The DNA for the CDR3 is TGTGCCAGCAGCTTAATCCGCGGCAGCCCTGGAAACACCATATATTTT.

Regarding this clone: Other nucleotide sequences from this sample produce the same CDR3. The J gene is TRBJ1-1, the V gene TRBV28; D remains ambiguous. CDR1 and CDR2 (germline): MDHEN, SYDVKM. Trimming shortened V by 2 bases and J by 2 bases, and 6 bases separated the two germline ends. The CDR3 is 13 amino acids. CDR3 sequence reads: CASSLPRNTEAFF. In DNA form, the CDR3 reads TGTGCCAGCAGTTTACCAAGAAACACTGAAGCTTTCTTT.

The gene calls are TRBV7-9 and TRBJ1-6; D remains ambiguous. CDR1 SEHNR and CDR2 FQNEAQ come from the germline V gene (reference sequence). The CDR3 sequence is 16 residues long. V lost 3 bases and J lost 12, with 21 bases in between. The DNA for the CDR3 is TGTGCCAGCAGCTTGAATACCGGCTTCAACCGGATACCCCTCCACTTT. It yields the protein CASSLNTGFNRIPLHF.

This sequence joins TRBV5-6 and TRBJ1-1; D is unclear. The germline CDR1 and CDR2 sequences are SGHDT and YYEEEE. V shed 2 bases and J shed 7 bases, with 9 bases lying between them. This CDR3 spans 12 amino acids. The CDR3 here is CASSLPPGEAFF. The DNA for the CDR3 is TGTGCCAGCAGCTTACCCCCAGGTGAAGCTTTCTTT.

This rearrangement joins TRBV5-6 to TRBJ2-1, with TRBD1 identical over 7 bases. Per germline, CDR1 SGHDT and CDR2 YYEEEE. Germline trimming cut 4 bases from V and 8 bases from J; bases unmatched to any gene: 12. The CDR3 sequence is 15 residues long. CDR3 DNA sequence: TGTGCCAGCAGCGTCCCGGGACAGCGTTGGGATGAGCAGTTCTTC. It encodes CASSVPGQRWDEQFF.

The V gene is TRBV29-1, the J gene TRBJ1-2, with a possible D match to TRBD1 (5 bases). The CDR3 length is 10 residues. Trimming cost V 4 bases and J 12 bases, with 12 bases left between them. Germline lookup yields CDR1 SQVTM and CDR2 ANQGSEA. CDR3 loop: CSVVSGDHTF. CDR3 coding DNA: TGCAGCGTTGTTTCGGGGGACCACACCTTC.

This chain joins TRBV6-5 and TRBJ1-2, with TRBD1 matching 7 bases. J gave up 3 bases and V 0 bases, and 7 bases lay outside the gene matches. This CDR3 comprises 16 residues. CDR1 MNHEY and CDR2 SVGAGI come from the germline V gene. CDR3: CASSYSYPGQYYGYTF. The CDR3 DNA reads TGTGCCAGCAGTTACTCTTATCCGGGACAGTACTATGGCTACACCTTC.

The V gene is TRBV7-8, the J gene TRBJ2-1; TRBD2 aligns across 11 bases. Trimming took 4 bases from V and 8 from J; bases not matched to a gene: 7. The CDR3 totals 15 residues. Germline V gene lookup returns CDR1 SGHVS and CDR2 FQNEAQ. The CDR3 region has the DNA TGTGCCAGCAGCTATAGCGGGAGGGCCGAGGATGAGCAGTTCTTC. Translating gives CASSYSGRAEDEQFF.

V gene TRBV2 combines with J gene TRBJ1-3; D not certain. This CDR3 spans 13 amino acids. V was shortened by 8 bases and J by 5 bases, with 13 bases between the two germline ends. The V gene's germline CDR1 is SNHLY and CDR2 FYNNEI. CDR3 region: CASDPRNRNTIYF. CDR3 nucleotides: TGTGCCAGCGACCCACGTAATAGAAACACCATATATTTT.

The chain combines TRBV18 with TRBJ1-1; 8 bases line up with TRBD1. This CDR3 region has 13 residues. The trim removed 2 bases at V and 9 bases at J, leaving 5 bases unmatched. From germline, CDR1 is KGHSH and CDR2 LQKENI. The CDR3 DNA is TGTGCCAGCTCACCAGGACAGGGAGAAAAAGCTTTCTTT. Translating gives CASSPGQGEKAFF.

This chain uses TRBV2 with TRBJ1-5, with D unclear. Germline assignment: CDR1 SNHLY and CDR2 FYNNEI. This CDR3 spans 13 amino acids. V was clipped by 7 bases and J by 7 bases, with 14 bases between them. CDR3 in amino acids: CASILDQEQPQHF. The CDR3 DNA follows: TGTGCCAGCATCCTAGACCAGGAGCAGCCCCAGCATTTT.

The chain recombines TRBV30 with TRBJ1-2; maybe TRBD1 (5 bases). V gave up 1 base and J gave up 4 bases, with 10 bases separating them. CDR1 GTSNPN and CDR2 SVGIG come from the germline V gene (reference sequence). The CDR3 consists of 13 residues. The CDR3 region is CAWSGKGAYGYTF. The CDR3 DNA reads as TGTGCCTGGAGTGGGAAAGGGGCCTATGGCTACACCTTC. The whole variable domain, remainder taken from reference TRBV30 and TRBJ1-2, is SQTIHQWPATLVQPVGSPLSLECTVEGTSNPNLYWYRQAAGRGLQLLFYSVGIGQISSEVPQNLSASRPQDRQFILSSKKLLLSDSGFYLCAWSGKGAYGYTFGSGTRLTVV.